The source of this TCR beta chain is a study of T cell changes during pregnancy in multiple sclerosis. Between the trimmed V and J ends, which lost 1 base and 2 bases, there was a span of 10 bases. The length of the CDR3 is 15 residues. Germline assignment: CDR1 SGHNT and CDR2 YENEEA. Clones were read by immunoSEQ multiplex PCR, and TCRdb kept only the in-frame ones, dropping some. The sample consists of 60,000 to 95,000 clones, just over 90% of them appearing once. V usage is TRBV11-3 and J usage is TRBJ2-3; D is possibly TRBD2 (7 bases). Sequencing was performed on CD4+ T cells from peripheral blood mononuclear cells, taken before pregnancy. The receptor was derived from a female donor with multiple sclerosis, enrolled in a pregnancy study. CDR3 region: CASSLAGGHTDTQYF. The CDR3 DNA follows: TGTGCCAGCAGCTTAGCGGGGGGCCACACAGATACGCAGTATTTT.